The subject of this entry is one TCR beta chain. Its specificity is not known. The data were obtained in a study of cytomegalovirus exposure and HLA in healthy donors. Regarding the study as a whole: Per a prior analysis, the majority of TCR beta V segments were productive roughly 87% or roughly 30% of the time.

This CDR3 region has 17 residues. Per germline, CDR1 SGHRS and CDR2 YFSETQ. V was shortened by 4 bases and J by 0 bases, with 18 bases between the two germline ends. The PCR employed 60 Vbeta primers together with 13 Jbeta primers. Sequencing used immunoSEQ multiplex PCR; TCRdb keeps in-frame clones, though not all of them. The table lists 90,000 or so clones, about 75% of them singletons, with over 9% in the top ten. The chain joins TRBV5-1 to TRBJ2-3; D unresolved. Sequenced sample: PBMCs. The receptor was isolated from a man aged 25 to 40 in good health and CMV-seropositive. The CDR3 loop is CASSLKRHLGSTDTQYF. CDR3 nucleotide sequence: TGCGCCAGCAGCCTAAAGAGGCACCTCGGGAGCACAGATACGCAGTATTTT.